This T cell receptor beta chain was recorded in a study of T-cell reconstitution after alpha-beta-depleted transplantation in children. Preparation of the TCRbeta library involved a method that used unique molecular identifiers. TCRdb itself ran the PCR reads through MiXCR, one entry per CDR3 protein. Among about 580,000 distinct CDR3 sequences, roughly 23% were seen once, and the ten largest hold 13% to 15%. This clonotype appeared many times. The length of the CDR3 is 14 residues. Trimming removed 4 bases at V and 4 bases at J, with 12 bases between. Germline V CDR1 and CDR2: SGHRS, YFSETQ. The input for sequencing was PBMCs, mostly from graft donor cells, taken 360 days after TCRalphabeta/CD19-depleted stem cell transplant. The chain employs TRBV5-1 and TRBJ2-1, with a possible D match to TRBD1 (5 bases). This receptor was obtained from a boy under three years old who had a stem cell transplant for acute myeloid leukemia, so the T cells may come from the graft donor. The CDR3: CASSAGNTYNEQFF. The CDR3 DNA is TGCGCCAGCAGCGCAGGGAATACTTACAATGAGCAGTTCTTC.